The T cell receptor beta chain described here comes from a study of CD8+CD57+ T cells in acquired aplastic anemia. About the research overall: Quantities of DNA derived from sorted CD4+ and CD8+ cells averaged roughly 3 ug.

Patients selected for sequencing had displayed CD8+CD57+ cell expansion by flow cytometry. In the case of this clonotype: Its specificity is not known.

Genomic DNA, serving as template, underwent TCR beta VDJ and CDR3 profiling. TCRdb reanalysed the reads using MiXCR and keeps one entry per CDR3 protein. There are 150,000 to 200,000 distinct CDR3 sequences in the sample; less than 50% occur only once, and roughly 30% lies in the top ten. Overall study results and limits: Patients and controls were not found to differ significantly in CD8+ Simpson's diversity. Both patients and controls carried the same twenty-nine CD8+ CDR3 sequences.

The germline V gene has CDR1 MNHEY and CDR2 SVGAGI. The CDR3 loop spans 15 amino acids. Trimming cost V 2 bases and J 4 bases; bases outside gene matches: 6. This receptor was obtained from a human donor with aplastic anemia. This rearrangement joins TRBV6-5 to TRBJ1-2, with 8 bases lining up with TRBD1. The sequencing sample was made of sorted CD4+, CD8+, or CD8+CD57+ T cells (not recorded which) from PBMCs. The CDR3 DNA reads TGTGCCAGCAGTTACCCTGGACAGGGAGTCTATGGCTACACCTTC. It is translated as CASSYPGQGVYGYTF.